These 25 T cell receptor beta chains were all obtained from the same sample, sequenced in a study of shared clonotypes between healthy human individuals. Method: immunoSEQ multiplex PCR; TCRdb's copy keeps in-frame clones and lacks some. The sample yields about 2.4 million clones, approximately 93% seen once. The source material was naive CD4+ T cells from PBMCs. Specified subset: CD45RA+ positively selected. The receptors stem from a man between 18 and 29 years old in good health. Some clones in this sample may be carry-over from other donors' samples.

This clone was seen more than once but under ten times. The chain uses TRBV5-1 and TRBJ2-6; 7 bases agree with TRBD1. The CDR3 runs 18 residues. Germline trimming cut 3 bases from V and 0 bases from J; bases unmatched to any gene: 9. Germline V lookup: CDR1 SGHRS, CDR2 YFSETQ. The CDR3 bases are TGCGCCAGCAGCTCCGCCGGGACAGCCCGCTCTGGGGCCAACGTCCTGACTTTC. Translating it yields CASSSAGTARSGANVLTF. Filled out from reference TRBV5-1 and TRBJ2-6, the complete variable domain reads KAGVTQTPRYLIKTRGQQVTLSCSPISGHRSVSWYQQTPGQGLQFLFEYFSETQRNKGNFPGRFSGRQFSNSRSEMNVSTLELGDSALYLCASSSAGTARSGANVLTFGAGSRLTVL.

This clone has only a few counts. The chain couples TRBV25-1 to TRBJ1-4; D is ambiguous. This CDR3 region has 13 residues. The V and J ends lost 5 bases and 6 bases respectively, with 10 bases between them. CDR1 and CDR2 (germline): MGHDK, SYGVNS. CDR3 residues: CASSSGWDEKLFF. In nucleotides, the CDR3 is TGTGCCAGCAGTTCAGGATGGGATGAAAAACTGTTTTTT.

The CDR3 DNA follows: TGCAGCGTTGAAGATGTGGGACAGAACACCGGGGAGCTGTTTTTT. It is translated as CSVEDVGQNTGELFF. The rearrangement links TRBV29-1 to TRBJ2-2; a weak D match, TRBD1 (6 bases). Trimming left V 0 bases short and J 1 base short, with 9 bases between. CDR1 is SQVTM and CDR2 is ANQGSEA in the germline V gene. The CDR3 spans 15 residues.

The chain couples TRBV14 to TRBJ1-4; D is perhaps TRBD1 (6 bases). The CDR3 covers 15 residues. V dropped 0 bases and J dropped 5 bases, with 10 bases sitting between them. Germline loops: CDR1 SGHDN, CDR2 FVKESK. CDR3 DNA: TGTGCCAGCAGCCAAGAGGACAGTGGGAATGAAAAACTGTTTTTT. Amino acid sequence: CASSQEDSGNEKLFF.

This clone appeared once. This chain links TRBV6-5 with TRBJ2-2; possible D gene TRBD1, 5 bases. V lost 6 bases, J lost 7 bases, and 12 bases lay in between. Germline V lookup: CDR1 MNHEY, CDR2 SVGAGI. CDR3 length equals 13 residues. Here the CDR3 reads CASRVDNNGELFF. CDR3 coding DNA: TGTGCCAGCAGGGTGGACAATAACGGGGAGCTGTTTTTT.

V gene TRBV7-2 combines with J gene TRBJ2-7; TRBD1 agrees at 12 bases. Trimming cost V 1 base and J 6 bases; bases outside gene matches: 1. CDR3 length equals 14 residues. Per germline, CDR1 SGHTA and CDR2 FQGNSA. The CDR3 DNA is TGTGCCAGCAGCTTAGTGGGACAGGGGGCCGAGCAGTACTTC. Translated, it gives CASSLVGQGAEQYF.

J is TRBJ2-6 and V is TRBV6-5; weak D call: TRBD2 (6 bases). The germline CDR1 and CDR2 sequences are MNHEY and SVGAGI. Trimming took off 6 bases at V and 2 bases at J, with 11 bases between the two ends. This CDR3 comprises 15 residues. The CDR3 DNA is TGTGCCAGCAGGGGACTTAGTCCTGGGGCCAACGTCCTGACTTTC. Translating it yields CASRGLSPGANVLTF.

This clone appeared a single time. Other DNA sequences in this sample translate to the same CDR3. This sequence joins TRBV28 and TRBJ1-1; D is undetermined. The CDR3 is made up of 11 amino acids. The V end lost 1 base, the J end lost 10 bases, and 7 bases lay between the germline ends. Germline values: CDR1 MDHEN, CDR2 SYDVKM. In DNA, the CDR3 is TGTGCCAGCAGTTTATCCGGGAGAGCTTTCTTT. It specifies CASSLSGRAFF.

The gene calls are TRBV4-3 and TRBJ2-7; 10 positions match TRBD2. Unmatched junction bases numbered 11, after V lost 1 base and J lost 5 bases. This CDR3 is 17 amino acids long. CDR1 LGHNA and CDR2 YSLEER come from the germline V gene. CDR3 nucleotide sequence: TGCGCCAGCAGCCAAGGTCTGTCTAGCGGGAGTATCAACGAGCAGTACTTC. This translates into CASSQGLSSGSINEQYF.

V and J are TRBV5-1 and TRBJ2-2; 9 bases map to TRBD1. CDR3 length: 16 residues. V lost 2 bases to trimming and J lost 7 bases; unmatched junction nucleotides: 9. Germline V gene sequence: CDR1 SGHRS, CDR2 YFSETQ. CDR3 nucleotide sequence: TGCGCCAGCAGCTTTGGTGGGACAGGGATATACGGGGAGCTGTTTTTT. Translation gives CASSFGGTGIYGELFF.

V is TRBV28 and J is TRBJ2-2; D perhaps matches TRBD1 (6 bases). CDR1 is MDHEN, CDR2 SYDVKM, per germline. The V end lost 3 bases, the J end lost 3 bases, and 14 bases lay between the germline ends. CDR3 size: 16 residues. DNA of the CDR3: TGTGCCAGCAGTTTGGAGGCACAGGGTTACACCGGGGAGCTGTTTTTT. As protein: CASSLEAQGYTGELFF.

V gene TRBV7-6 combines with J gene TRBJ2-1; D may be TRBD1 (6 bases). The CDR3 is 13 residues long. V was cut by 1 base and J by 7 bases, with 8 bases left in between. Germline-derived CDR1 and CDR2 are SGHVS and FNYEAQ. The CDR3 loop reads CASSLVGQNEQFF. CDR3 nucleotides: TGTGCCAGCAGCTTAGTTGGACAGAATGAGCAGTTCTTC.

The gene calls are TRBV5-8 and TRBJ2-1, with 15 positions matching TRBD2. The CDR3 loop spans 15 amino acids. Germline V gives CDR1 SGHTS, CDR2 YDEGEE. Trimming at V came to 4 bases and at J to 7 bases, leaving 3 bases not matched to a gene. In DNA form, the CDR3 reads TGTGCCAGCAGCGGGGGACTAGCGGGAGGAAATGAGCAGTTCTTC. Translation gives CASSGGLAGGNEQFF.

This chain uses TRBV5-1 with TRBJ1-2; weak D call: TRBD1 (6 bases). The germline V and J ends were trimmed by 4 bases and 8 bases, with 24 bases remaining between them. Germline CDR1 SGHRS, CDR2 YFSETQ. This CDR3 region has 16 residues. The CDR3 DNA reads TGCGCCAGCAGCCTAATACCCGGGACAAGGTCCCGGGGCTACACCTTC. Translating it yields CASSLIPGTRSRGYTF.

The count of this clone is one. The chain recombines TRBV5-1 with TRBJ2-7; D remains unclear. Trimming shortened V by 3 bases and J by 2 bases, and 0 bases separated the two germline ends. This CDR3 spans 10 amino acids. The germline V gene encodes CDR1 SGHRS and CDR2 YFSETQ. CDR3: CASSSYEQYF. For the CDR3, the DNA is TGCGCCAGCAGCTCCTACGAGCAGTACTTC.

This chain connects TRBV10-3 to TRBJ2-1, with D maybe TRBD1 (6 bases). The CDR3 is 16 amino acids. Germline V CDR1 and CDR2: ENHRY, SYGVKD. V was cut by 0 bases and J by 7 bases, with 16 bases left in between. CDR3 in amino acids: CAISESSRGRGNEQFF. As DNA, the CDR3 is TGTGCCATCAGTGAGTCGAGCAGGGGAAGGGGGAATGAGCAGTTCTTC.

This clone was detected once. The CDR3 nucleotides read TGCAGCGCCCGAGGGGGGACTGGGTACGAGCAGTACTTC. Its protein is CSARGGTGYEQYF. The J gene is TRBJ2-7, the V gene TRBV29-1; perhaps D is TRBD1 or TRBD2 (6 bases each). Trimming shortened V by 7 bases and J by 4 bases, and 17 bases separated the two germline ends. The CDR3 is 13 amino acids. Germline V gene data show CDR1 as SQVTM and CDR2 as ANQGSEA.

CDR3 bases: TGCAGTGCTAGTGATGGGGTTGGCTACACCTTC. Translating it yields CSASDGVGYTF. The chain is built from TRBV20-1 and TRBJ1-2, with D unresolved. CDR1 is DFQATT and CDR2 is SNEGSKA in the germline V gene (reference sequence). The CDR3 extends over 11 amino acids. V gave up 3 bases and J gave up 7 bases, with 9 bases separating them.

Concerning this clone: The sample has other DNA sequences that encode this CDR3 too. The CDR3 is CASSPGTGRAYEQYF. The CDR3 nucleotides are TGTGCCAGCAGCCCCGGGACAGGGAGGGCCTACGAGCAGTACTTC. This chain connects TRBV11-2 to TRBJ2-7; 9 bases are shared with TRBD1. The junction had 7 bases not matched to a gene; V was cut back by 5 bases and J by 2 bases. The length of the CDR3 is 15 residues. Germline lookup yields CDR1 SGHAT and CDR2 FQNNGV.

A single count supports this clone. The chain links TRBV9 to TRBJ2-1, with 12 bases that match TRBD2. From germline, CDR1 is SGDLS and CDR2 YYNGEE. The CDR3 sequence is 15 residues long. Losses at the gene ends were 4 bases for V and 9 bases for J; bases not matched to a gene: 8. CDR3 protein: CASSSGTSGWGEQFF. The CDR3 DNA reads TGTGCCAGCAGCTCCGGGACTAGCGGGTGGGGTGAGCAGTTCTTC.

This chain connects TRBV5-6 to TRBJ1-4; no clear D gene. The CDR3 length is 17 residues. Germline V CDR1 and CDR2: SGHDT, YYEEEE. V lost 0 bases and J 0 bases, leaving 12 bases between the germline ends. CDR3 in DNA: TGTGCCAGCAGCTTGGGACCGCCCATTACAACTAATGAAAAACTGTTTTTT. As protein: CASSLGPPITTNEKLFF.

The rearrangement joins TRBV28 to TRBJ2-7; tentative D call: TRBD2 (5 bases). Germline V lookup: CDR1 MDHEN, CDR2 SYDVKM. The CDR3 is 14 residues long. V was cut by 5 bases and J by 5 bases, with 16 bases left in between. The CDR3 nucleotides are TGTGCCAGCAGTCAACTTGTCCGGGGAAACGAGCAGTACTTC. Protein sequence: CASSQLVRGNEQYF. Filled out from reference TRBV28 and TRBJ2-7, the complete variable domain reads DVKVTQSSRYLVKRTGEKVFLECVQDMDHENMFWYRQDPGLGLRLIYFSYDVKMKEKGDIPEGYSVSREKKERFSLILESASTNQTSMYLCASSQLVRGNEQYFGPGTRLTVT.

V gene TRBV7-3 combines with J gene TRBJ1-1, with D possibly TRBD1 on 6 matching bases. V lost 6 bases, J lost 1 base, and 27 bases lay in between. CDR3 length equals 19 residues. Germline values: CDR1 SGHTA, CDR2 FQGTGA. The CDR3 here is CASSPYMTMDRGSNTEAFF. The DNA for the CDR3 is TGTGCCAGCAGTCCATATATGACGATGGACAGAGGATCGAACACTGAAGCTTTCTTT.

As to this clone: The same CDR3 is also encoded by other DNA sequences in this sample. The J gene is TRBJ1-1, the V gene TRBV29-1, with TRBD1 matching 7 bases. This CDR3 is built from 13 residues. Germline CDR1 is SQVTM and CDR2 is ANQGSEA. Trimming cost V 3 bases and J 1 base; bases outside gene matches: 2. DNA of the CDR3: TGCAGCGTTGAGAGACAGGGGAACACTGAAGCTTTCTTT. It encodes CSVERQGNTEAFF.

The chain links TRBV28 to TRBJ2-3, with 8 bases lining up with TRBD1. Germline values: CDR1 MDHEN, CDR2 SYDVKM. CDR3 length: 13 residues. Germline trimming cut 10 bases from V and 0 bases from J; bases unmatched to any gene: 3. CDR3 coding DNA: TGTGCCATCGGACAGGGAAGCACAGATACGCAGTATTTT. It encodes CAIGQGSTDTQYF.